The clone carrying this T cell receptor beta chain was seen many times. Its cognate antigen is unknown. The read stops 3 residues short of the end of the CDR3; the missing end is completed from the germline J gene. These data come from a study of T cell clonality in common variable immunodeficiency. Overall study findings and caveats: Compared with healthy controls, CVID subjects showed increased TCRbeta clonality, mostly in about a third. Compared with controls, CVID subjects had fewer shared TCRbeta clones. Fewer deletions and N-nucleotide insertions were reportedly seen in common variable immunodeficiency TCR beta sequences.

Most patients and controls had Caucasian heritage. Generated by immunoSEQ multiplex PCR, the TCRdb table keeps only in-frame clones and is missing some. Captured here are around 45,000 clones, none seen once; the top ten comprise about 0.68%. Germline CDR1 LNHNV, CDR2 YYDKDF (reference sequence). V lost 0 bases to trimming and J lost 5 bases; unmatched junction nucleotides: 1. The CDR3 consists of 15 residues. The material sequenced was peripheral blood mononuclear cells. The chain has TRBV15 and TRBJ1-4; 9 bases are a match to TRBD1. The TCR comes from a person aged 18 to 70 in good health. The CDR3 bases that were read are TGTGCCACCAGCAGAGATGGGACAGGGAATGAAAAA. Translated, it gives CATSRDGTGNEK. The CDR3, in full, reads CATSRDGTGNEKLFF.